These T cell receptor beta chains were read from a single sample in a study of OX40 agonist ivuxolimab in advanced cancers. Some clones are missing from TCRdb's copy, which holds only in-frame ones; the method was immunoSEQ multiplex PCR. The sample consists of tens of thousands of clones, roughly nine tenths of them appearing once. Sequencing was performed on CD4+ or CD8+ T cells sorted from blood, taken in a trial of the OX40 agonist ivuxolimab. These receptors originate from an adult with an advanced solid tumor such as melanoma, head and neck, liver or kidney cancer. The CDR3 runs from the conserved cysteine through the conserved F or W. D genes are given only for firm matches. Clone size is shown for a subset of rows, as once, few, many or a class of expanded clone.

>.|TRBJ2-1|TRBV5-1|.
CASSHRTLGNNEQFF
TGCGCCAGCAGCCACCGGACCTTGGGTAACAATGAGCAGTTCTTC
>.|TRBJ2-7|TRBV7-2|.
CASSLDGHPSYEQYF
TGTGCCAGCAGCTTAGACGGTCACCCCTCCTACGAGCAGTACTTC
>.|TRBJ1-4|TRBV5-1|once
CASSLGDANEKLFF
TGCGCCAGCAGCTTGGGGGACGCTAATGAAAAACTGTTTTTT
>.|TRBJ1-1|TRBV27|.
CASRSYRFMNTEAFF
TGTGCCAGCAGAAGCTACAGGTTCATGAACACTGAAGCTTTCTTT
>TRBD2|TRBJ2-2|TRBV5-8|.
CASSYRGANTGELFF
TGTGCCAGCAGCTATCGGGGGGCGAACACCGGGGAGCTGTTTTTT
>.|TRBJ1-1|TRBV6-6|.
CASSSGRLNTEAFF
TGTGCCAGCAGTTCGGGCCGTCTGAACACTGAAGCTTTCTTT
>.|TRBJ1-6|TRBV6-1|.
CASSGPGYYNSPLHF
TGTGCCAGCAGTGGCCCAGGGTACTATAATTCACCCCTCCACTTT
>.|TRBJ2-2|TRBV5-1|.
CASSLDGGNTGELFF
TGCGCCAGCAGCTTAGACGGGGGGAACACCGGGGAGCTGTTTTTT
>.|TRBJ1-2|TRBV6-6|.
CASSSGEHYNYGYTF
TGTGCCAGCAGTTCGGGCGAGCACTATAACTATGGCTACACCTTC
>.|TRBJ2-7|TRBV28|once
CASSLTGWEQYF
TGTGCCAGCAGTTTAACGGGTTGGGAGCAGTACTTC
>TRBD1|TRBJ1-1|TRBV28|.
CASSLWGQGKTEAFF
TGTGCCAGCAGTTTATGGGGACAGGGTAAGACTGAAGCTTTCTTT
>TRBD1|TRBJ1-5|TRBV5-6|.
CASNRGQGAKSNQPQHF
TGTGCCAGCAACCGCGGACAGGGGGCTAAGAGCAATCAGCCCCAGCATTTT
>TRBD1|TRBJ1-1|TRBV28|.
CASGTGTAQAFF
TGTGCCAGCGGGACCGGGACAGCTCAAGCTTTCTTT
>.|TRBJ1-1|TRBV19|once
CASSRIGMDTEAFF
TGTGCCAGTAGTAGAATCGGGATGGACACTGAAGCTTTCTTT
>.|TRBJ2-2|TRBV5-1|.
CASSLGGNTGELFF
TGCGCCAGCAGCTTGGGGGGGAACACCGGGGAGCTGTTTTTT
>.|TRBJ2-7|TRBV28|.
CASSFEAYEQYF
TGTGCCAGCAGTTTCGAGGCTTACGAGCAGTACTTC